The 14 T cell receptor beta chains listed next were all sequenced from one sample in a study of CD8+CD57+ T cells in acquired aplastic anemia. TCR beta VDJ and CDR3 profiles were obtained from a genomic DNA template. TCRdb reprocessed the reads with MiXCR, giving one entry per CDR3 protein. The sample comprises 180,000 or so distinct CDR3 sequences, roughly 50% of which are singletons, and about 1.8% rests with the top ten. All patients picked for sequencing had shown, by flow cytometry, an expansion of CD8+CD57+ cells. The sample was sorted CD4+, CD8+, or CD8+CD57+ T cells (not recorded which) from PBMCs. These receptors were collected from a human donor with aplastic anemia.

J is TRBJ2-1 and V is TRBV6-1; TRBD2 matches at 13 bases. There are 15 residues in the CDR3. V shed 6 bases, J shed 7 bases, and the junction held 6 bases outside the gene matches. Looked up from germline, CDR1 is MNHNS and CDR2 is SASEGT. CDR3 DNA: TGTGCCAGCAGCGAGACTAGCGGGAGGTTAAATGAGCAGTTCTTC. This encodes CASSETSGRLNEQFF.

The J gene is TRBJ2-7, the V gene TRBV29-1; 8 bases fit TRBD1. CDR1 SQVTM and CDR2 ANQGSEA come from the germline V gene. The CDR3 sequence is 12 residues long. V trimming: 6 bases; J trimming: 6 bases; junction bases outside the gene matches: 7. The CDR3 loop is CSVGQGGLEQYF. CDR3 in DNA: TGCAGCGTCGGACAGGGAGGCCTCGAGCAGTACTTC.

V and J are TRBV28 and TRBJ2-1, with a tentative D call TRBD2 (6 bases). CDR1 is MDHEN, CDR2 SYDVKM, per germline. There are 13 residues in the CDR3. The V and J ends lost 10 bases and 6 bases respectively, with 16 bases between them. The chain's CDR3 is CATTEGLINEQFF. The CDR3 DNA follows: TGTGCCACCACGGAGGGCCTTATCAATGAGCAGTTCTTC.

The chain joins TRBV9 to TRBJ2-7; unclear D gene. The germline V gene encodes CDR1 SGDLS and CDR2 YYNGEE. The V and J ends lost 0 bases and 2 bases respectively, with 6 bases between them. This CDR3 comprises 13 residues. The CDR3 DNA reads TGTGCCAGCAGCGTAGGACAACCCTACGAGCAGTACTTC. It specifies CASSVGQPYEQYF. The variable domain in full, with the rest retrieved from reference TRBV9 and TRBJ2-7, is DSGVTQTPKHLITATGQRVTLRCSPRSGDLSVYWYQQSLDQGLQFLIQYYNGEERAKGNILERFSAQQFPDLHSELNLSSLELGDSALYFCASSVGQPYEQYFGPGTRLTVT.

The chain carries TRBV7-3 and TRBJ2-1; no reliable D call. V lost 0 bases to trimming and J lost 4 bases, with 16 bases between them. In germline, CDR1 is SGHTA, CDR2 FQGTGA. CDR3 length: 17 residues. CDR3 DNA sequence: TGTGCCAGCAGCTTAACGTTGGGCGAAAGCTCTTACAATGAGCAGTTCTTC. Translated: CASSLTLGESSYNEQFF.

The sample holds many counts of this clonotype. The chain carries TRBV2 and TRBJ1-5; no reliable D call. The CDR3 runs 14 residues. Germline assignment: CDR1 SNHLY and CDR2 FYNNEI. Trimming took off 2 bases at V and 2 bases at J, with 7 bases between the two ends. CDR3 coding DNA: TGTGCCAGCAGTGAACAGCCCGGCAATCAGCCCCAGCATTTT. Its translation: CASSEQPGNQPQHF.

The chain links TRBV29-1 to TRBJ1-3; D uncertain. Looked up from germline, CDR1 is SQVTM and CDR2 is ANQGSEA. Deletions cut 4 bases from V and 4 bases from J, with 11 bases between. This CDR3 has 13 residues. The CDR3 sequence: CSVVLLAGNTIYF. The CDR3, as DNA: TGCAGCGTTGTGTTACTGGCCGGAAACACCATATATTTT. The whole variable domain, filled in from reference TRBV29-1 and TRBJ1-3, reads SAVISQKPSRDICQRGTSLTIQCQVDSQVTMMFWYRQQPGQSLTLIATANQGSEATYESGFVIDKFPISRPNLTFSTLTVSNMSPEDSSIYLCSVVLLAGNTIYFGEGSWLTVV.

The genes are TRBV29-1 and TRBJ2-7; no definite D call. V was pared by 6 bases and J by 0 bases, with 9 bases between. There are 12 residues in the CDR3. Looked up from germline, CDR1 is SQVTM and CDR2 is ANQGSEA. The CDR3 loop reads CSVGRSSYEQYF. The DNA for the CDR3 is TGCAGCGTAGGCAGGAGCTCCTACGAGCAGTACTTC.

This chain joins TRBV27 and TRBJ1-4; D might be TRBD1 (5 bases). Trimming stripped 4 bases from V and 6 bases from J, with 18 bases between. The CDR3 runs to 16 residues. CDR1 MNHEY and CDR2 SMNVEV come from the germline V gene (reference sequence). CDR3 in DNA: TGTGCCAGCAGTTACGGTGAGGGGAAGGGGCATGAAAAACTGTTTTTT. Its protein product is CASSYGEGKGHEKLFF.

The chain uses TRBV28 and TRBJ2-7; the match to TRBD2 covers 8 bases. J lost 3 bases, V lost 7 bases, and 20 bases had no gene match. CDR3 size: 18 residues. Germline-derived CDR1 and CDR2 are MDHEN and SYDVKM. The CDR3 sequence: CASTPQSPGRALDYEQYF. Here the CDR3 DNA reads TGTGCCAGCACACCCCAGTCCCCCGGGAGGGCCTTAGACTACGAGCAGTACTTC.

This chain connects TRBV7-2 to TRBJ2-2; 7 bases agree with TRBD1. The V and J ends lost 5 bases and 7 bases, in that order; junction bases with no gene match: 4. CDR1 and CDR2 (germline): SGHTA, FQGNSA. This CDR3 has 13 amino acids. In DNA, the CDR3 is TGTGCCAGCAGCCAGGGGGAGTACGGGGAGCTGTTTTTT. Its protein is CASSQGEYGELFF.

Ten or more counts support this clonotype. The chain has TRBV2 and TRBJ1-4; tentative D call: TRBD1 (6 bases). The CDR3 sequence is 15 residues long. The ends were cut back, 6 bases at V and 4 bases at J, with 15 bases in the middle. Germline-derived CDR1 and CDR2 are SNHLY and FYNNEI. CDR3: CASRRRTARNEKLFF. CDR3 in DNA: TGTGCCAGCAGGAGACGGACAGCACGTAATGAAAAACTGTTTTTT.

V and J are TRBV27 and TRBJ2-3, with 9 bases fitting TRBD1. Germline CDR1 MNHEY, CDR2 SMNVEV (reference sequence). V shed 2 bases, J shed 6 bases, and the junction held 9 bases outside the gene matches. The CDR3 has 16 amino acids. Here the CDR3 DNA reads TGTGCCAGCAGTTTAGGGGGACAGGGTTTACGCGATACGCAGTATTTT. Translated, it gives CASSLGGQGLRDTQYF.

This sequence joins TRBV11-3 and TRBJ2-2; TRBD1 aligns across 7 bases. The CDR3 runs 15 residues. J gave up 8 bases and V 5 bases, and 11 bases lay outside the gene matches. The germline V gene has CDR1 SGHNT and CDR2 YENEEA. The CDR3 is CASSVRPGQNGELFF. CDR3 DNA: TGTGCCAGCAGCGTACGTCCGGGACAGAATGGGGAGCTGTTTTTT.